This TCR beta chain was observed in a study of cytomegalovirus exposure and HLA in healthy donors. Germline V CDR1 and CDR2: WNHNN, SYGVQD (reference sequence). The CDR3 runs to 17 residues. With 8 bases removed from V and 0 bases from J, the gap between germline ends came to 20 bases. On this clone itself: Its specificity is not known.

The PCR had 60 Vbeta and 13 Jbeta primers. Profiling relied on immunoSEQ multiplex PCR, and the TCRdb table lists in-frame clones only, not all of them. The data contain roughly 130,000 clones, 74% of them seen just once; the ten biggest clones take up 6% to 8.5%. Whole-study findings and limits: Prior analysis indicated that the majority of TCR beta V segments exhibited productivity approximately 90% or approximately 30% of the time. It was taken for granted in presence/absence analyses that sequencing depth across donors was roughly uniform. The study dropped some indistinguishable V segments, TRBV6-2 and TRBV6-3 among them. Several of the most significant clusters were apparently associated with common viral pathogens in a later analysis.

This clonotype was obtained from a man in his forties or fifties in good health and CMV-seropositive. Source material: PBMCs. The chain recombines TRBV10-1 with TRBJ1-5, with D maybe TRBD1 (5 bases). The CDR3 DNA sequence: TGCGCCAGCCGAGAATGGCAGGGTTCACATAGCAATCAGCCCCAGCATTTT. This encodes CASREWQGSHSNQPQHF.